The clone carrying this T cell receptor (beta chain) showed up many times. The entry originates in a study of T cell repertoires in cytomegalovirus infection. Whole-study context: CMV infection and matching HLA type were both indicated by public TCR beta signatures.

The germline gives CDR1 LGHDT, CDR2 YNNKEL (reference sequence). The CDR3 sequence is 15 residues long. The V gene end was trimmed by 2 bases and the J gene end by 3 bases; junction bases not matched to a gene: 2. Each CDR3 protein gets one entry after TCRdb re-called the reads with MiXCR. The sample has approximately 500,000 distinct CDR3 sequences, approximately 15% seen once. This TCR derives from a human donor in good health (CMV status not recorded). Some clones in this sample may be carry-over from other donors' samples. This sequence joins TRBV3-1 and TRBJ2-2; 8 bases are shared with TRBD1. The sample taken for sequencing was CD8+ T cells from PBMCs. CDR3 DNA sequence: TGTGCCAGCAGCCAAACAGGGGGTTACACCGGGGAGCTGTTTTTT. Amino acids: CASSQTGGYTGELFF.